Listed below are T cell receptor beta chains from one sample, sequenced in a study of OX40 agonist ivuxolimab in advanced cancers. Assay: immunoSEQ multiplex PCR; the TCRdb copy retains only in-frame clones and omits some. The sample comprises 5,500 to 7,500 clones, approximately 70% of which are singletons, and 60% rests with the top ten. The specimen was CD4+ or CD8+ T cells sorted from blood, collected in a trial of the OX40 agonist ivuxolimab. These TCRs come from an adult with an advanced solid tumor such as melanoma, head and neck, liver or kidney cancer. CDR3s include the opening cysteine and the closing phenylalanine or tryptophan. A D gene is named only where the DNA matches it firmly. Part of the rows lack a size; the others show once, few, many or a class for expanded clones.

J | size | V | length | D | DNA | CDR3
TRBJ2-1 | few | TRBV21-1 | 15 | - | TGTGCCAGCAGCAAAGGATGCCTAGCGGGACGTGAGCAGTTCTTC | CASSKGCLAGREQFF
TRBJ2-6 | once | TRBV7-9 | 17 | - | TGTGCCAGCAGGCAAGCCCCGGGGGCGTACGGGGCCAACGTCCTGACTTTC | CASRQAPGAYGANVLTF
TRBJ2-1 | - | TRBV5-1 | 13 | - | TGCGCCAGCAGCTTAATCTCCTACAATGAGCAGTTCTTC | CASSLISYNEQFF
TRBJ2-7 | - | TRBV2 | 16 | TRBD2 | TGTGCCAGCATCATGACTAGCGGGAGATCGGGCTACGAGCAGTACTTC | CASIMTSGRSGYEQYF
TRBJ1-5 | - | TRBV9 | 15 | TRBD1 | TGTGCCAGCAGCCCAGGGGGAGGTAGCAATCAGCCCCAGCATTTT | CASSPGGGSNQPQHF
TRBJ2-1 | - | TRBV9 | 17 | TRBD2 | TGTGCCAGCAGCCCTCGACTAGCGGGCCTCCCAGGTAATGAGCAGTTCTTC | CASSPRLAGLPGNEQFF
TRBJ2-3 | - | TRBV13 | 16 | TRBD2 | TGTGCCAGCAGCTTAGGCGGACTAGCGGATACAGATACGCAGTATTTT | CASSLGGLADTDTQYF
TRBJ2-6 | - | TRBV9 | 15 | - | TGTGCCAGCAGCGGTGACTTAGGTGGGGCCAACGTCCTGACTTTC | CASSGDLGGANVLTF
TRBJ2-3 | - | TRBV29-1 | 9 | - | TGCAGCGTCGCGGAGCCTCCGTATTTT | CSVAEPPYF
TRBJ1-3 | - | TRBV5-4 | 17 | - | TGTGCCAGCAGCTTGGGGGACCTGCTAAGCTCTGGAAACACCATATATTTT | CASSLGDLLSSGNTIYF
TRBJ2-7 | - | TRBV14 | 13 | TRBD1 | TGTGCCAGTTCGGACAGGGGTCAATACGAGCAGTACTTC | CASSDRGQYEQYF
TRBJ2-7 | many | TRBV7-2 | 13 | - | TGTGCCAGCAGTTCCGGACTGACCTACGAGCAGTACTTC | CASSSGLTYEQYF
TRBJ2-7 | few | TRBV9 | 15 | - | TGTGCCAGCAGCGTAGGCGGCCCGAGCTCCTACGAGCAGTACTTC | CASSVGGPSSYEQYF
TRBJ2-1 | - | TRBV4-1 | 12 | TRBD1 | TGCGCCAGCAGCCGGGACAGCAATGAGCAGTTCTTC | CASSRDSNEQFF
TRBJ2-7 | - | TRBV19 | 16 | - | TGTGCCAGTAGTATAGTCCCGGCAGGGCGGGGTGTCGAGCAGTACTTC | CASSIVPAGRGVEQYF
TRBJ2-1 | once | TRBV7-6 | 13 | - | TGTGCCAGCAGCTTAGGGGCTGCGAATGAGCAGTTCTTC | CASSLGAANEQFF
TRBJ2-1 | - | TRBV28 | 15 | TRBD2 | TGTGCCAGCAGCTCCAGACTAGCGGGAGGGAGGGAGCAGTTCTTC | CASSSRLAGGREQFF
TRBJ2-3 | medium-sized | TRBV9 | 16 | - | TGTGCCAGCAGCGGTACCCTCCTTTCTCAGCCAGATACGCAGTATTTT | CASSGTLLSQPDTQYF
TRBJ2-7 | few | TRBV30 | 15 | - | TGTGCCTGGAGTTTCGAAGGCCAGGGGACCTACGAGCAGTACTTC | CAWSFEGQGTYEQYF
TRBJ2-6 | - | TRBV19 | 17 | TRBD1 | TGTGCCAGTAGTATAGTGGACAGGGCCTCTGGGGCCAACGTCCTGACTTTC | CASSIVDRASGANVLTF
TRBJ2-2 | - | TRBV4-1 | 14 | - | TGCGCCAGCAGCCATAGCCTCAACACCGGGGAGCTGTTTTTT | CASSHSLNTGELFF
TRBJ2-1 | few | TRBV9 | 14 | - | TGTGCCAGCAGCGTAGCGGCCAAGGGAAATGAGCAGTTCTTC | CASSVAAKGNEQFF
TRBJ1-1 | - | TRBV5-6 | 13 | TRBD1 | TGTGCCAGCAGCAATACAGGGGGCACTGAAGCTTTCTTT | CASSNTGGTEAFF
TRBJ2-1 | - | TRBV7-9 | 16 | TRBD1 | TGTGCCAGCAGCCCACGGACAGGGAGCTCCTACAATGAGCAGTTCTTC | CASSPRTGSSYNEQFF
TRBJ1-5 | - | TRBV10-2 | 14 | - | TGCGCCAGCACCGACGGCACGACAAATCAGCCCCAGCATTTT | CASTDGTTNQPQHF
TRBJ2-2 | - | TRBV30 | 14 | - | TGTGCCTGGAGTCTTGGGGTAGTACCGGGGGAGCTGTTTTTT | CAWSLGVVPGELFF
TRBJ2-1 | - | TRBV7-6 | 12 | - | TGTGCCAGCAGCTTTAGGACTCCTGAGCAGTTCTTC | CASSFRTPEQFF
TRBJ2-7 | - | TRBV7-3 | 15 | TRBD1 | TGTGCCAGCAGCTACCCGGGGACAGGGGACTACGAGCAGTACTTC | CASSYPGTGDYEQYF
TRBJ2-7 | - | TRBV11-2 | 12 | - | TGTGCCAGCAGCTTCCAGGGAGACGAGCAGTACTTC | CASSFQGDEQYF
TRBJ2-1 | - | TRBV4-3 | 16 | TRBD2 | TGCGCCAGCAGCCAAGATAACGGGCTAGCGGGGGCTGAGCAGTTCTTC | CASSQDNGLAGAEQFF
TRBJ2-3 | few | TRBV28 | 16 | TRBD2 | TGTGCCAGCTCCCCCCCACTAGCGGGGAGCACAGATACGCAGTATTTT | CASSPPLAGSTDTQYF
TRBJ2-5 | - | TRBV28 | 11 | - | TGTGCCAGCGGAGGGGCGGAGACCCAGTACTTC | CASGGAETQYF